This TCR beta chain was profiled in a study of identical twins. A universal primer site came from template switching; cDNA carried unique molecular identifiers. TCRdb redid the calling of the 5' RACE reads with MiXCR, one entry per CDR3 protein. The sample has nearly 650,000 distinct CDR3 sequences, about 7% seen once. CDR1 MDHEN and CDR2 SYDVKM come from the germline V gene. This CDR3 is 13 amino acids long. V was trimmed by 8 bases and J by 8 bases, leaving 16 bases between them. This clonotype was seen a single time. What it recognizes is unknown. Study-level results: Beta out-of-frame sequences displayed a weaker excess of sharing between twins. Fewer insertions characterized abundant cord blood beta clonotypes, whereas memory repertoires showed none.

These data were also filed under a second study, of yellow fever vaccine responses in identical twins.

Sequencing was performed on PBMCs. The TCR originated in a woman between 18 and 30 years old in good health. The V call is TRBV28, the J call TRBJ1-5, with D possibly matching TRBD1 (5 bases). CDR3 protein: CASQGRPGEPQHF. DNA for the CDR3: TGTGCCAGCCAGGGACGACCGGGCGAGCCCCAGCATTTT.